These 30 T cell receptor beta chains were all obtained from the same sample, sequenced in a study of Ad26.COV2.S vaccination and SARS-CoV-2 variants. The treatment denotes: some 20 received Ad26.COV2.S at low or high dose, single or two shots; roughly five received placebo; per-sample allocation not given. The study sampled participants on day 63 after the first vaccine or placebo injection. TCRdb's copy holds only in-frame clones and misses some; the assay was immunoSEQ multiplex PCR. Here the sample spans 290,000 or so clones, around 87% being singletons. This material consisted of peripheral blood, taken in a trial of Ad26.COV2.S vaccine versus placebo. These receptors were obtained from a person between 18 and 65 years old who received the Ad26.COV2.S COVID-19 vaccine or a placebo.

This clone appeared a few times. The chain has TRBV4-1 and TRBJ1-6; D might be TRBD1 (5 bases). This CDR3 contains 14 residues. The V gene's germline CDR1 is MGHRA and CDR2 YSYEKL. V dropped 8 bases and J dropped 7 bases, with 15 bases sitting between them. This CDR3 reads CASHQGGENSPLHF. CDR3 sequence (DNA): TGCGCCAGCCATCAAGGAGGGGAGAATTCACCCCTCCACTTT.

The chain combines TRBV19 with TRBJ1-1; no reliable D call. The CDR3 consists of 13 residues. Germline V lookup: CDR1 LNHDA, CDR2 SQIVND (reference sequence). V gave up 7 bases and J gave up 1 base, with 10 bases separating them. CDR3 residues: CASIGQANTEAFF. CDR3 DNA sequence: TGTGCCAGTATAGGGCAGGCGAACACTGAAGCTTTCTTT.

The chain has TRBV7-9 and TRBJ2-1; a possible D gene is TRBD1 (6 bases). Germline V gene data show CDR1 as SEHNR and CDR2 as FQNEAQ (reference sequence). Trimming took 5 bases from V and 2 from J, leaving 22 bases between them. The CDR3 totals 18 residues. The CDR3 loop reads CASSPQGTVRRPYNEQFF. The CDR3 DNA is TGTGCCAGCAGCCCCCAGGGGACGGTACGGCGACCCTACAATGAGCAGTTCTTC. The complete variable domain, with remaining parts taken from reference TRBV7-9 and TRBJ2-1, reads DTGVSQNPRHKITKRGQNVTFRCDPISEHNRLYWYRQTLGQGPEFLTYFQNEAQLEKSRLLSDRFSAERPKGSFSTLEIQRTEQGDSAMYLCASSPQGTVRRPYNEQFFGPGTRLTVL.

This chain uses TRBV30 with TRBJ1-3; a weak D match, TRBD1 (6 bases). Germline V gene data show CDR1 as GTSNPN and CDR2 as SVGIG (reference sequence). V was pared by 5 bases and J by 7 bases, with 15 bases between. This CDR3 spans 13 amino acids. Here the CDR3 DNA reads TGTGCCTGGTACTTGACAGGACTCAACACCATATATTTT. Protein sequence: CAWYLTGLNTIYF.

This chain uses TRBV12-5 with TRBJ2-7, with D perhaps matching TRBD1 (5 bases). The CDR3 is 16 residues long. The V end was cut by 5 bases, the J end by 1 base, with 18 bases between. Per the germline V gene, CDR1 is LGHNT and CDR2 is FRNRAP. The DNA of the CDR3 is TGTGCTAGTGGTCCTCCGGGTCCCACAGGTTCCTACGAGCAGTACTTC. Amino acid sequence: CASGPPGPTGSYEQYF.

This chain uses TRBV6-1 with TRBJ2-7; 7 bases line up with TRBD1. Per germline, CDR1 MNHNS and CDR2 SASEGT. The CDR3 is 16 amino acids. Losses at the gene ends were 4 bases for V and 3 bases for J; bases not matched to a gene: 12. CDR3 loop: CASSALRRTGGYEQYF. DNA for the CDR3: TGTGCCAGCAGTGCACTCCGCAGGACAGGTGGCTACGAGCAGTACTTC.

The chain links TRBV5-1 to TRBJ1-1; D not certain. Trimming took 7 bases from V and 1 from J, leaving 8 bases between them. From germline, CDR1 is SGHRS and CDR2 YFSETQ. The CDR3 spans 12 residues. The CDR3 bases are TGCGCCAGCGGGCGAGCGAACACTGAAGCTTTCTTT. This sequence encodes CASGRANTEAFF.

V is TRBV28 and J is TRBJ2-7; D is undetermined. The CDR3 contains 15 residues. The V gene lost 1 base and the J gene lost 5 bases, with 15 bases spanning the gap. Looked up from germline, CDR1 is MDHEN and CDR2 is SYDVKM. The CDR3 protein is CASSLSGRLVDEQYF. DNA for the CDR3: TGTGCCAGCAGTTTATCTGGACGGTTAGTCGACGAGCAGTACTTC.

The V gene is TRBV7-6, the J gene TRBJ2-3; TRBD2 matches at 9 bases. In germline, CDR1 is SGHVS, CDR2 FNYEAQ. Losses at the gene ends were 1 base for V and 5 bases for J; bases not matched to a gene: 13. This CDR3 spans 18 amino acids. The CDR3, as DNA: TGTGCCAGCAGCTTAGGAATCGTTGCGGGGGGGCCGGAAGATACGCAGTATTTT. Translation: CASSLGIVAGGPEDTQYF.

The chain uses TRBV5-1 and TRBJ2-7, with 9 nucleotides matching TRBD2. The CDR3 is 15 residues long. V lost 0 bases and J lost 3; bases outside the gene matches: 4. CDR1 is SGHRS and CDR2 is YFSETQ in the germline V gene. CDR3 in amino acids: CASSLASGVIYEQYF. CDR3 DNA sequence: TGCGCCAGCAGCTTGGCTAGCGGGGTAATCTACGAGCAGTACTTC.

This clone was recorded once. The J gene is TRBJ1-4, the V gene TRBV6-6; D is possibly TRBD1 (5 bases). The V gene lost 4 bases and the J gene lost 8 bases, with 20 bases spanning the gap. The CDR3 sequence is 16 residues long. The V gene's germline CDR1 is MNHNY and CDR2 SVGAGI (reference sequence). CDR3 loop: CASSWGPAEPGEKLFF. The CDR3 bases are TGTGCCAGCAGTTGGGGCCCCGCCGAGCCCGGGGAAAAACTGTTTTTT.

V and J are TRBV13 and TRBJ2-7; 14 nucleotides match TRBD2. Germline V gene sequence: CDR1 PRHDT, CDR2 FYEKMQ (reference sequence). V lost 6 bases and J lost 0; bases outside the gene matches: 10. The CDR3 totals 18 residues. The CDR3 nucleotides are TGTGCCAGCAGTAATGAAGGACTAGCGGGGGGCTCCTCCTACGAGCAGTACTTC. Translation gives CASSNEGLAGGSSYEQYF.

The V gene is TRBV5-4, the J gene TRBJ2-7, with TRBD2 matching over 11 bases. The V gene's germline CDR1 is SGHNT and CDR2 YYREEE (reference sequence). CDR3 length equals 14 residues. J was trimmed by 7 bases and V by 0 bases; bases with no gene match: 3. The CDR3 reads CASSLGLAGWEQYF. Written as DNA, the CDR3 is TGTGCCAGCAGCTTGGGACTAGCGGGATGGGAGCAGTACTTC.

This chain connects TRBV11-2 to TRBJ2-5; TRBD1 aligns across 8 bases. This CDR3 region has 14 residues. Germline CDR1 reads SGHAT; CDR2 reads FQNNGV. The trim removed 3 bases at V and 5 bases at J, leaving 5 bases unmatched. In DNA, the CDR3 is TGTGCCAGCAGCTTTACCAGGGGGCAGGAGACCCAGTACTTC. It codes for CASSFTRGQETQYF.

The rearrangement joins TRBV11-3 to TRBJ2-7, with 8 bases matching TRBD2. From germline, CDR1 is SGHNT and CDR2 YENEEA. V dropped 5 bases and J dropped 7; count of bases not matched to a gene: 7. The CDR3 covers 13 residues. CDR3 nucleotides: TGTGCCAGCAGCCCGGGACTAGAGCGGGAGCAGTACTTC. Its translation: CASSPGLEREQYF.

This chain connects TRBV5-8 to TRBJ2-6, with D uncertain. The germline V gene encodes CDR1 SGHTS and CDR2 YDEGEE. The CDR3 runs 14 residues. V was trimmed by 8 bases and J by 0 bases, leaving 9 bases between them. The CDR3: CARGKGSGANVLTF. In nucleotides, the CDR3 is TGTGCCAGAGGGAAGGGCTCTGGGGCCAACGTCCTGACTTTC.

There are a few counts of this clone. The rearrangement links TRBV6-5 to TRBJ1-2; TRBD1 is a possible D gene (5 bases). The CDR3 is 15 amino acids. Trimming took 5 bases from V and 4 from J, leaving 17 bases between them. The V gene's germline CDR1 is MNHEY and CDR2 SVGAGI. CDR3 region: CASSPTPGGTYGYTF. In nucleotides, the CDR3 is TGTGCCAGCAGTCCAACCCCGGGGGGGACCTATGGCTACACCTTC.

This sequence joins TRBV7-8 and TRBJ1-1; no firm D call. Germline values: CDR1 SGHVS, CDR2 FQNEAQ. The length of the CDR3 is 13 residues. V shed 0 bases and J shed 11 bases, with 13 bases lying between them. The CDR3: CASSLAGLRGAFF. The CDR3 region has the DNA TGTGCCAGCAGCTTAGCAGGGTTGAGAGGGGCTTTCTTT.

This clone was seen just once. V and J are TRBV5-4 and TRBJ2-3; D is unclear. The length of the CDR3 is 17 residues. CDR1 and CDR2 (germline): SGHNT, YYREEE (reference sequence). Trimming removed 4 bases from V and 2 bases from J, with 20 bases in between. In DNA, the CDR3 is TGTGCCAGCAGCGCACCTACCGGGCCCCATTACACAGATACGCAGTATTTT. It is translated as CASSAPTGPHYTDTQYF. The entire variable domain, with the rest obtained from reference TRBV5-4 and TRBJ2-3, is as follows: ETGVTQSPTHLIKTRGQQVTLRCSSQSGHNTVSWYQQALGQGPQFIFQYYREEENGRGNFPPRFSGLQFPNYSSELNVNALELDDSALYLCASSAPTGPHYTDTQYFGPGTRLTVL.

This chain connects TRBV6-5 to TRBJ1-5; 7 nucleotides match TRBD1. The V and J ends lost 6 bases and 0 bases, in that order; junction bases with no gene match: 2. CDR3 length: 14 residues. Germline V gene data show CDR1 as MNHEY and CDR2 as SVGAGI. The chain's CDR3 is CASRGTVSNQPQHF. The CDR3 nucleotides read TGTGCCAGCAGAGGGACAGTTAGCAATCAGCCCCAGCATTTT.

The V gene is TRBV10-3, the J gene TRBJ2-3; D is unresolved. V lost 4 bases and J 2 bases, leaving 7 bases between the germline ends. This CDR3 comprises 13 residues. Germline CDR1 is ENHRY and CDR2 is SYGVKD. The CDR3 loop is CAISGPDTDTQYF. DNA of the CDR3: TGTGCCATCAGTGGTCCAGACACAGATACGCAGTATTTT.

This clone was seen repeatedly, ten times or more. This chain links TRBV7-8 with TRBJ1-2, with a tentative D call TRBD1 (5 bases). CDR1 and CDR2 (germline): SGHVS, FQNEAQ. The CDR3 spans 15 residues. V was trimmed by 0 bases and J by 8 bases, leaving 16 bases between them. As DNA, the CDR3 is TGTGCCAGCAGCTTAGCATATCGGGGCGGGGACGGCTACACCTTC. Amino acids: CASSLAYRGGDGYTF.

The chain has TRBV30 and TRBJ1-5; no reliable D call. V lost 2 bases, J lost 3 bases, and 8 bases lay in between. CDR3 length: 13 residues. CDR1 and CDR2 (germline): GTSNPN, SVGIG (reference sequence). In nucleotides, the CDR3 is TGTGCCTGGAGTATAACATCCAATCAGCCCCAGCATTTT. It yields the protein CAWSITSNQPQHF.

This clone was observed a handful of times. This sequence joins TRBV5-1 and TRBJ1-1; D ambiguous. The CDR3 has 14 residues. The germline V gene has CDR1 SGHRS and CDR2 YFSETQ. V lost 1 base and J 3 bases, leaving 10 bases between the germline ends. This chain's CDR3 is CASSLLGSDTEAFF. The CDR3 region has the DNA TGCGCCAGCAGCTTGTTGGGATCCGACACTGAAGCTTTCTTT.

The chain carries TRBV19 and TRBJ2-7, with TRBD1 matching over 8 bases. V trimming: 8 bases; J trimming: 4 bases; junction bases outside the gene matches: 10. The CDR3 length is 14 residues. Looked up from germline, CDR1 is LNHDA and CDR2 is SQIVND (reference sequence). CDR3 coding DNA: TGTGCCAGTTCCCGGACAGGGCTTGGGTACGAGCAGTACTTC. Protein sequence: CASSRTGLGYEQYF.

The CDR3 loop is CASKVQPSYNEQFF. The CDR3 coding sequence is TGCGCCAGCAAAGTCCAGCCCTCCTACAATGAGCAGTTCTTC. The J gene is TRBJ2-1, the V gene TRBV5-1; D gene ambiguous. Germline V gene lookup returns CDR1 SGHRS and CDR2 YFSETQ. Trimming stripped 6 bases from V and 0 bases from J, with 10 bases between. CDR3 length equals 14 residues. Based on the CDR3 plus reference TRBV5-1 and TRBJ2-1, the full variable domain is KAGVTQTPRYLIKTRGQQVTLSCSPISGHRSVSWYQQTPGQGLQFLFEYFSETQRNKGNFPGRFSGRQFSNSRSEMNVSTLELGDSALYLCASKVQPSYNEQFFGPGTRLTVL.

The count of this clone is one. V gene TRBV19 combines with J gene TRBJ2-7; 9 bases map to TRBD1. Looked up from germline, CDR1 is LNHDA and CDR2 is SQIVND (reference sequence). V lost 4 bases to trimming and J lost 4 bases; unmatched junction nucleotides: 11. The CDR3 length is 16 residues. The CDR3 reads CASSTSPVTGGYEQYF. In DNA, the CDR3 is TGTGCCAGTAGTACCTCCCCCGTGACAGGGGGATACGAGCAGTACTTC. The full variable domain, with the rest looked up from reference TRBV19 and TRBJ2-7, is DGGITQSPKYLFRKEGQNVTLSCEQNLNHDAMYWYRQDPGQGLRLIYYSQIVNDFQKGDIAEGYSVSREKKESFPLTVTSAQKNPTAFYLCASSTSPVTGGYEQYFGPGTRLTVT.

The CDR3 protein is CASSLFSEGDEQFF. CDR3 nucleotides: TGTGCCAGCAGCCTTTTTTCCGAGGGGGATGAGCAGTTCTTC. The chain employs TRBV11-2 and TRBJ2-1; TRBD1 is a possible D gene (6 bases). The V gene lost 5 bases and the J gene lost 8 bases, with 16 bases spanning the gap. CDR1 is SGHAT, CDR2 FQNNGV, per germline. CDR3 length: 14 residues.

This rearrangement joins TRBV9 to TRBJ2-7; D gene uncertain. From germline, CDR1 is SGDLS and CDR2 YYNGEE. V lost 0 bases and J lost 1, with 20 bases in between. The CDR3 is made up of 18 amino acids. In DNA form, the CDR3 reads TGTGCCAGCAGCGTAGGCAGTAGAGTGGGATCGAGTTCCTACGAGCAGTACTTC. Amino acid sequence: CASSVGSRVGSSSYEQYF.

V usage is TRBV5-1 and J usage is TRBJ2-2; D uncertain. CDR1 is SGHRS and CDR2 is YFSETQ in the germline V gene. With 4 bases removed from V and 5 bases from J, the gap between germline ends came to 12 bases. The CDR3 spans 14 residues. The CDR3, as DNA: TGCGCCAGCAGCCCAAACGCCGTTACCGGGGAGCTGTTTTTT. It is translated as CASSPNAVTGELFF.